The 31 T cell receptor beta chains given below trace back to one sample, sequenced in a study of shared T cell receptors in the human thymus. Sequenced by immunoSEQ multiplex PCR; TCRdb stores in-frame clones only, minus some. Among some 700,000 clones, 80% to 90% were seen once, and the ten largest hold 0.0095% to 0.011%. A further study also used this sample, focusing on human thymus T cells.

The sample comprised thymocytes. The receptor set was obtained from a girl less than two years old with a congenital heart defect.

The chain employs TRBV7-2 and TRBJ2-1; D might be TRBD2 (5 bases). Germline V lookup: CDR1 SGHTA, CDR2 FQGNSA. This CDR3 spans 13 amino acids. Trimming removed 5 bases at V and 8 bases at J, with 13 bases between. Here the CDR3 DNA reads TGTGCCAGCAGCCCGCTAGCTGGGGATGAGCAGTTCTTC. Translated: CASSPLAGDEQFF.

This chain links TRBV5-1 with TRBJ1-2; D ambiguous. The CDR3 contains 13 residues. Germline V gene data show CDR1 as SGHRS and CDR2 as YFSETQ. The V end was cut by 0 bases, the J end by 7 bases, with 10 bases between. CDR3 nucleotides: TGCGCCAGCAGCTTGGAGTCAGGTGGTGGCTACACCTTC. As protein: CASSLESGGGYTF.

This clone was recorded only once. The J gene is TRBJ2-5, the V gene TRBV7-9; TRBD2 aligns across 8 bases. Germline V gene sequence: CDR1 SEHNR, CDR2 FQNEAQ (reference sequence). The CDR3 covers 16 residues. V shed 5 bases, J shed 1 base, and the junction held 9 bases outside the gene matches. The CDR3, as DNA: TGTGCCAGCAGCCTAACACCGGGACTAGGCCAAGAGACCCAGTACTTC. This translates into CASSLTPGLGQETQYF.

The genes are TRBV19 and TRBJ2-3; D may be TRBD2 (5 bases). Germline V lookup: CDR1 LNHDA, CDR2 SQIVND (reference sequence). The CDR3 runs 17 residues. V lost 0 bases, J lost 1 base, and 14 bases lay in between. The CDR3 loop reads CASSIEVERTRTDTQYF. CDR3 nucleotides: TGTGCCAGTAGTATAGAGGTAGAAAGGACTCGCACAGATACGCAGTATTTT.

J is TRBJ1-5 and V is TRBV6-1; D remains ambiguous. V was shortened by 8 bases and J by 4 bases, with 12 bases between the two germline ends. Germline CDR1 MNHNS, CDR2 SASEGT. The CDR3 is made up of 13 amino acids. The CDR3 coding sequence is TGTGCCAGCCGGGGAAATGGGAATCAGCCCCAGCATTTT. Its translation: CASRGNGNQPQHF.

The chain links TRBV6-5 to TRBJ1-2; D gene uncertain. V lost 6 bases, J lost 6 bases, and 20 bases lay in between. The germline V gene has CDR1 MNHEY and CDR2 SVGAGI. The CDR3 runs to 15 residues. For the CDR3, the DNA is TGTGCCAGCAGGCCCACAGATAACAGTGGCGATGGCTACACCTTC. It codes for CASRPTDNSGDGYTF.

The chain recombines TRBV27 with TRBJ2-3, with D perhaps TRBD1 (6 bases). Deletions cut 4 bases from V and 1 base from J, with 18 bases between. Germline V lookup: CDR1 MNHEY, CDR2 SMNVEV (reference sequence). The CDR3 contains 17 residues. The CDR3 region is CASSSQGHPPGTDTQYF. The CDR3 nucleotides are TGTGCCAGCAGTTCCCAGGGACACCCCCCGGGCACAGATACGCAGTATTTT.

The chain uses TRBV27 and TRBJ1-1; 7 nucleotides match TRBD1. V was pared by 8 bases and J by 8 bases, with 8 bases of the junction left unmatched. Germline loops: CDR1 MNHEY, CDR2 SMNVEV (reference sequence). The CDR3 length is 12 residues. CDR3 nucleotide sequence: TGTGCCAGCCGACACCTACAGGGGGAAGCTTTCTTT. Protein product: CASRHLQGEAFF.

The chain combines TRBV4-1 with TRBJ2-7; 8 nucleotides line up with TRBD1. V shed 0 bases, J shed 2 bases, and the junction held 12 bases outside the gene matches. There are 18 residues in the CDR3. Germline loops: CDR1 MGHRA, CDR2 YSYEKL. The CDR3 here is CASSQDLGRQGLTYEQYF. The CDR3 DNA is TGCGCCAGCAGCCAAGATTTGGGACGACAGGGGTTGACCTACGAGCAGTACTTC.

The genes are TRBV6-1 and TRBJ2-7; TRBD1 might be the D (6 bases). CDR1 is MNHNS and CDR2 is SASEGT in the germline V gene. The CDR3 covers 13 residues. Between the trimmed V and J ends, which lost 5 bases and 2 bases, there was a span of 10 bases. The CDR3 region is CASSLDRAYEQYF. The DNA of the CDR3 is TGTGCCAGCAGTTTGGACAGAGCCTACGAGCAGTACTTC.

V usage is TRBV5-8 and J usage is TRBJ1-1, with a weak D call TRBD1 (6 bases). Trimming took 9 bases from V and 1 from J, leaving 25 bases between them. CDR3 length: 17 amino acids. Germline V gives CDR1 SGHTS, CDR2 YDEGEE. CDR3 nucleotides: TGTGCCATCCGATCTCCCCCCCCGGGACACCAGAACACTGAAGCTTTCTTT. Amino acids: CAIRSPPPGHQNTEAFF.

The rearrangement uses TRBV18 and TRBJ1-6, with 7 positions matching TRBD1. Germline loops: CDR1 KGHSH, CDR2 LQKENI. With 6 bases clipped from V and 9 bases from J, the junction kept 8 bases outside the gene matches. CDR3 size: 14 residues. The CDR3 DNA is TGTGCCAGCTCCCAGGCAGGGGGTTGTTCACCCCTCCACTTT. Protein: CASSQAGGCSPLHF.

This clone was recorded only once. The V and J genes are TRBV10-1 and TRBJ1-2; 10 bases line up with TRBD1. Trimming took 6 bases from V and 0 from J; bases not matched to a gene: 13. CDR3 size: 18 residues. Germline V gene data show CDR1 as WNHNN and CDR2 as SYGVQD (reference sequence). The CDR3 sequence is CASRAPEPTGGPNYGYTF. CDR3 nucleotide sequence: TGCGCCAGCAGAGCACCCGAACCGACAGGGGGCCCTAACTATGGCTACACCTTC.

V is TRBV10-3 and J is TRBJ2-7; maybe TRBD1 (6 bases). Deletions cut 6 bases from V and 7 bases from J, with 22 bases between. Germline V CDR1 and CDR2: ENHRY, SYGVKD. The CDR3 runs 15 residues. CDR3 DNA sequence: TGTGCCATCAGCGGGCCGAACAGGGAAACGGGAGAGCAGTACTTC. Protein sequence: CAISGPNRETGEQYF.

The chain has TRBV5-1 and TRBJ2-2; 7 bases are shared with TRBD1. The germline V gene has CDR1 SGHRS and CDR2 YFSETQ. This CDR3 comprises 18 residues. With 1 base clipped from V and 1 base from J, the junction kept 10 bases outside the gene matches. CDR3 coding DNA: TGCGCCAGCAGCTTGAGGGGTACCGGGACAGAGAACACCGGGGAGCTGTTTTTT. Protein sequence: CASSLRGTGTENTGELFF.

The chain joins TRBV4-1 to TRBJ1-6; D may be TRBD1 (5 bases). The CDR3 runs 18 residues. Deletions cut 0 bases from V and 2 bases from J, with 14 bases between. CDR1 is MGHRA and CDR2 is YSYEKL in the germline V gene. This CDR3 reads CASSQEVGGGAYNSPLHF. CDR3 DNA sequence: TGCGCCAGCAGCCAAGAGGTGGGGGGTGGGGCCTATAATTCACCCCTCCACTTT.

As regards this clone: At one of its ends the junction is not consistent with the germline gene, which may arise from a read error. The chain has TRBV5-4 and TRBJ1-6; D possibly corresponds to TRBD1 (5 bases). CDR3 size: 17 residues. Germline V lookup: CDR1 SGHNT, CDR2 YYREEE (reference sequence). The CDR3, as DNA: TGTGCCAGCAACTTGTGGGGGGACGGCTCCTATAATTCACCCCTCCACTTT. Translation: CASNLWGDGSYNSPLHF.

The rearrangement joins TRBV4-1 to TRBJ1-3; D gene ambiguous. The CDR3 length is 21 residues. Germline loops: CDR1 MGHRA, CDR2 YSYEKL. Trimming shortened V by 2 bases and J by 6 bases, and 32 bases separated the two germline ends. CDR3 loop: CASSQSFEPGFKLESQNTIYF. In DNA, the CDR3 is TGCGCCAGCAGCCAAAGCTTCGAACCGGGCTTCAAACTAGAGTCCCAAAACACCATATATTTT.

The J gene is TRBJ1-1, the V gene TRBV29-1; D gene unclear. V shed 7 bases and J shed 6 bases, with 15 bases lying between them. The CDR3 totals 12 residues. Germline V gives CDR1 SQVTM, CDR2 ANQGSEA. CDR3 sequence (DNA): TGCAGCGCTAGCGGGCCCGGGGCTGAAGCTTTCTTT. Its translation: CSASGPGAEAFF.

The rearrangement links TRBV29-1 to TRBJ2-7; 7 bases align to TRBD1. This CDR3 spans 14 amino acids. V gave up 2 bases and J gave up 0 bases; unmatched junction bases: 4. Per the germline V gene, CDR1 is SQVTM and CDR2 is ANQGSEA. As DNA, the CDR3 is TGCAGCGTTGAACCAAGGACAGGCTCCTACGAGCAGTACTTC. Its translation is CSVEPRTGSYEQYF.

The CDR3 bases are TGTGCCAGCAGCTTATTACAGCGGGGGGTCTTGGGGGAGCAGTACTTC. This gives the protein CASSLLQRGVLGEQYF. The chain is built from TRBV7-3 and TRBJ2-7, with 9 bases lining up with TRBD2. The CDR3 contains 16 residues. The germline V gene encodes CDR1 SGHTA and CDR2 FQGTGA. Trimming removed 2 bases from V and 7 bases from J; junction bases left unmatched: 12.

CDR3 loop: CASSATGLGATYNSPLHF. In DNA form, the CDR3 reads TGTGCCAGCAGCGCCACAGGGTTAGGGGCCACCTATAATTCACCCCTCCACTTT. J is TRBJ1-6 and V is TRBV7-9, with a possible D match to TRBD1 (6 bases). The CDR3 is 18 amino acids. V dropped 5 bases and J dropped 2 bases, with 19 bases sitting between them. Germline V gene data show CDR1 as SEHNR and CDR2 as FQNEAQ (reference sequence).

CDR3 in amino acids: CASRTSGGEDNEQFF. In DNA, the CDR3 is TGTGCCAGTAGGACGAGCGGGGGCGAGGACAATGAGCAGTTCTTC. The genes are TRBV19 and TRBJ2-1; 8 nucleotides match TRBD2. V lost 6 bases, J lost 5 bases, and 9 bases stayed unmatched. CDR1 is LNHDA and CDR2 is SQIVND in the germline V gene (reference sequence). There are 15 residues in the CDR3.

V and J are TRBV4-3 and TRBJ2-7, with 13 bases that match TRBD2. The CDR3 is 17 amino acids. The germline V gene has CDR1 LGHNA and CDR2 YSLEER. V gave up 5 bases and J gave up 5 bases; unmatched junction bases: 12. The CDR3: CASSIGLAGASGNEQYF. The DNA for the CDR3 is TGCGCCAGCAGCATCGGACTAGCGGGGGCCTCGGGGAACGAGCAGTACTTC.

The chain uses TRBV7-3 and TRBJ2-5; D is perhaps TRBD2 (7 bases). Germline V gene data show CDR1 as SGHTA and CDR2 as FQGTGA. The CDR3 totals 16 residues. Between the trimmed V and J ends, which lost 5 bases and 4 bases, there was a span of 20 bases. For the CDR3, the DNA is TGTGCCAGCAGCCTCTATGCGGGGGCTCCCAGAGAGACCCAGTACTTC. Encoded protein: CASSLYAGAPRETQYF.

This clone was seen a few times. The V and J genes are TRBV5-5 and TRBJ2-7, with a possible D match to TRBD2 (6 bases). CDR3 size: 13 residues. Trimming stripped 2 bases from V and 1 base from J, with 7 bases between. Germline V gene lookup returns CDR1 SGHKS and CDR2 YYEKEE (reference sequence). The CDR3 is CASSFAGSYEQYF. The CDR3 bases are TGTGCCAGCAGCTTCGCGGGGTCCTACGAGCAGTACTTC.

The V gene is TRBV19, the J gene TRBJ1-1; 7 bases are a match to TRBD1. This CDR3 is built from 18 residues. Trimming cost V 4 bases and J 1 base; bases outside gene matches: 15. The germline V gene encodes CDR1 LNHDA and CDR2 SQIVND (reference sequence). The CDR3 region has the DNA TGTGCCAGTAGTAACCGGACAGGAGCACCCAGGCCGAACACTGAAGCTTTCTTT. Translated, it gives CASSNRTGAPRPNTEAFF.

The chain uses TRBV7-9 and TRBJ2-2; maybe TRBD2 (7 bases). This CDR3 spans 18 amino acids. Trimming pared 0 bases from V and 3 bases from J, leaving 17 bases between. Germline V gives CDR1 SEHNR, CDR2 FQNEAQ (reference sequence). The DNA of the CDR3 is TGTGCCAGCAGCTTAGCGCAGGACGGGGGGCCCTACACCGGGGAGCTGTTTTTT. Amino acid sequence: CASSLAQDGGPYTGELFF.

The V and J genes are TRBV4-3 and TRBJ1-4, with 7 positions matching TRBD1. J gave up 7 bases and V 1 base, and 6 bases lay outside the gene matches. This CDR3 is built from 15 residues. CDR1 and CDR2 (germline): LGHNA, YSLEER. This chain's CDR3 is CASSQVRGSSEKLFF. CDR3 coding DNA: TGCGCCAGCAGCCAAGTCAGGGGGAGTAGTGAAAAACTGTTTTTT.

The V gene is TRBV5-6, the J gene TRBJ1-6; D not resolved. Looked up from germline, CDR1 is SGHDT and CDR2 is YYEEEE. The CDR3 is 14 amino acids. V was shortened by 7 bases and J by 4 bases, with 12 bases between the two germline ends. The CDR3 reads CASGLGGYNSPLHF. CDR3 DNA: TGTGCCAGCGGCCTGGGCGGATATAATTCACCCCTCCACTTT. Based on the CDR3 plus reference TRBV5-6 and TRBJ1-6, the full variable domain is DAGVTQSPTHLIKTRGQQVTLRCSPKSGHDTVSWYQQALGQGPQFIFQYYEEEERQRGNFPDRFSGHQFPNYSSELNVNALLLGDSALYLCASGLGGYNSPLHFGNGTRLTVT.

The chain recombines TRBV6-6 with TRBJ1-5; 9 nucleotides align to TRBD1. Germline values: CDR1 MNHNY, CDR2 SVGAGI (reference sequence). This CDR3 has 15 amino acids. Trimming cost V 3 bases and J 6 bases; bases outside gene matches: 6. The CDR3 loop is CASSYVQGARQPQHF. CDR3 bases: TGTGCCAGCAGTTATGTACAGGGGGCACGTCAGCCCCAGCATTTT.